This T cell receptor (beta chain) was captured in a study of OX40 agonist ivuxolimab in advanced cancers. Study-level background: Patients in the trial were receiving intravenous ivuxolimab every 2 weeks, at doses of 0.01 to 10 mg/kg. Patients undergoing dose escalation presented with hepatocellular carcinoma, melanoma, renal cell or head and neck cancer. Study-wide results and limits: CD4+ T cells averaged fewer expanded clones than CD8+ T cells.

Germline-derived CDR1 and CDR2 are SGDLS and YYNGEE. V shed 0 bases and J shed 5 bases, with 8 bases lying between them. This CDR3 spans 13 amino acids. Remarks on this clone: As yet, its antigen is unknown.

Sequencing used immunoSEQ multiplex PCR; TCRdb keeps in-frame clones, though not all of them. The repertoire consists of around 94,000 clones, with approximately 90% occurring once and the leading ten covering 0.7% to 1%. The starting material was CD4+ or CD8+ T cells sorted from blood, obtained in a trial of the OX40 agonist ivuxolimab. The sequence derives from an adult with an advanced solid tumor such as melanoma, head and neck, liver or kidney cancer. V usage is TRBV9 and J usage is TRBJ2-5; D possibly matches TRBD1 or TRBD2 (5 bases each). The CDR3 DNA reads TGTGCCAGCAGCGTAGCGGGGACGGAGACCCAGTACTTC. It yields the protein CASSVAGTETQYF.